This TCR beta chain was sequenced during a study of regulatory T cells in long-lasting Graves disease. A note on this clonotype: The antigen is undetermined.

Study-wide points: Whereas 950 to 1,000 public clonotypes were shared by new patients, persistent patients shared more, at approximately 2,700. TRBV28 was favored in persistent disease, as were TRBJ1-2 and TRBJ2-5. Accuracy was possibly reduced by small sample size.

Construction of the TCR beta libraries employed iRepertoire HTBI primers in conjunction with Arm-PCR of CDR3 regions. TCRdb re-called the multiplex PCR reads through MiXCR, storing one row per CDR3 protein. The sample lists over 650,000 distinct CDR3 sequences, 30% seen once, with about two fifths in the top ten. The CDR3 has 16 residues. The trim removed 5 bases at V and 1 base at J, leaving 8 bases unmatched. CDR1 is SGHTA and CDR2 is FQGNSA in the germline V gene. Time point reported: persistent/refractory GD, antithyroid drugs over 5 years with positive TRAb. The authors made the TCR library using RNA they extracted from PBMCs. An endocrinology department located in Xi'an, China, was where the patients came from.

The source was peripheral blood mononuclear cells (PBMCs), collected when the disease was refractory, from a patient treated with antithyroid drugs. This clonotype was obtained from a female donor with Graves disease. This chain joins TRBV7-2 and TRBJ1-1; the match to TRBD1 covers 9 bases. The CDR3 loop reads CASSRTGTGPNTEAFF. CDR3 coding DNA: TGTGCCAGCAGCCGGACCGGGACAGGGCCGAACACTGAAGCTTTCTTT.